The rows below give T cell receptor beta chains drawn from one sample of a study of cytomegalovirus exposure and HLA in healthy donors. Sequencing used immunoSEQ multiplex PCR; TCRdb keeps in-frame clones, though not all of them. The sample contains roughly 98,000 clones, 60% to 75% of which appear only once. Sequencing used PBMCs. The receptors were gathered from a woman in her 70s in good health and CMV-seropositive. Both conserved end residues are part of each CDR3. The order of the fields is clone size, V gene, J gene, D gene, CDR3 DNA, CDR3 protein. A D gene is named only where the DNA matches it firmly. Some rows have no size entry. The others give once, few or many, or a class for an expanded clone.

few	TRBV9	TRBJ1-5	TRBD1	TGTGCCAGCAGCACAGGGGGCCCGAGTAGCAATCAGCCCCAGCATTTT	CASSTGGPSSNQPQHF
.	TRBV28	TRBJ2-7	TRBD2	TGTGCCAGCAGTTTATTTGCGGGAGTGTCGTACGAGCAGTACTTC	CASSLFAGVSYEQYF
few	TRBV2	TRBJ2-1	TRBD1	TGTGCCAGCAGTGAAGCGGGACAGGGGATAGGTGAGCAGTTCTTC	CASSEAGQGIGEQFF
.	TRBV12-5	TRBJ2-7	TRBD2	TGTGCTAGTTTTAAAAGCGGGAGCTACGAGCAGTACTTC	CASFKSGSYEQYF
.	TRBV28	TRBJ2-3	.	TGTGCCAGCAGTTTAAGGGGGGGGCCAGATACGCAGTATTTT	CASSLRGGPDTQYF
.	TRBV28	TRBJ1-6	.	TGTGCCAGCAGTTCGGGATTGTATTCACCCCTCCACTTT	CASSSGLYSPLHF
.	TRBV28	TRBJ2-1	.	TGTGCCAGCAGTCAAAACTACCTTGGGAATGAGCAGTTCTTC	CASSQNYLGNEQFF
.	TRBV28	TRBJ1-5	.	TGTGCCAGCAGACCAAACCAGGGTCTCGTCATCAATCAGCCCCAGCATTTT	CASRPNQGLVINQPQHF
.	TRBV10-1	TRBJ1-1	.	TGCGCCAGCAGTGGACAGAAGAACACTGAAGCTCTCTTT	CASSGQKNTEALF
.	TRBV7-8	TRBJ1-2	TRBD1	TGTGCCAGCAGCTCAGGACAGGGGACTGGCTACACCTTC	CASSSGQGTGYTF
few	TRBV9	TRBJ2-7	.	TGTGCCAGCAGCTACCGATCAGGCTACGAGCAGTACTTC	CASSYRSGYEQYF
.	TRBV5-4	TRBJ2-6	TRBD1	TGTGCCAGCAGCCGCCGGGACAGGGGGCGAGTGGGGGCCAACGTCCTGACTTTC	CASSRRDRGRVGANVLTF
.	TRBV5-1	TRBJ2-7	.	TGCGCCAGCAGCTTGGACAGGGACTACGAGCAGTACTTC	CASSLDRDYEQYF
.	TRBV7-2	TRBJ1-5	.	TGTGCCAGCAGCTTGCCTTATGGGCTGGGAGGGTCGTATCAGCCCCAGCATTTT	CASSLPYGLGGSYQPQHF
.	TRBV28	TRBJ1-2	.	TGTGCCACCAAATCCCCGGTAAATGGCTACACCTTC	CATKSPVNGYTF
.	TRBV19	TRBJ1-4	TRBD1	TGTGCCAGTAGTCAAATCGGGACAGACAATGAAAAACTGTTTTTT	CASSQIGTDNEKLFF
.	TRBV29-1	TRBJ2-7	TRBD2	TGCAGCGCTACTACGGGACTAGCGGGGCCGACGGGGCAGTACTTC	CSATTGLAGPTGQYF
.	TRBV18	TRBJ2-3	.	TGTGCCAGCTCACCTCGGACTAGCACAGATACGCAGTATTTT	CASSPRTSTDTQYF
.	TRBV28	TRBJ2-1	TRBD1	TGTGCCAGCGAGTTGGAAGGGACAGTCTCCTACAATGAGCAGTTCTTC	CASELEGTVSYNEQFF
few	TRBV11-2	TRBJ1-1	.	TGTGCCAGCAGCTCCGAGTATCCAGGCAACACTGAAGCTTTCTTT	CASSSEYPGNTEAFF
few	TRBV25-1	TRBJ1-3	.	TGTGCCAGCCAGGCGGACTCGTCGAGAGCCACCATATATTTT	CASQADSSRATIYF
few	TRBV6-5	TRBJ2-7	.	TGTGCCAGCAGTTCCGTGAGAAGCTCCTACGAGCAGTACTTC	CASSSVRSSYEQYF
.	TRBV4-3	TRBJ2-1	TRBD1	TGCGCCAGCAGCCAAGTTAACAGGGGGCTGGGGAATGAGCAGTTCTTC	CASSQVNRGLGNEQFF
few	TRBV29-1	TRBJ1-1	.	TGCAGCGCCCGTAGGACTTTCGGCACTGAAGCTTTCTTT	CSARRTFGTEAFF
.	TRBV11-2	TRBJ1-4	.	.	CASSLVFWPGNEKLFF
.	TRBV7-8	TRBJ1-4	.	TGTGCCAGCAGCTTAGGAGTCGCGGGGGCAACTAATGAAAAACTGTTTTTT	CASSLGVAGATNEKLFF
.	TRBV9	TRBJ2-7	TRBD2	TGTGCCAGCAGCCCAAGAGGGCTAGCGGGGGCGGACGAGCAGTACTTC	CASSPRGLAGADEQYF
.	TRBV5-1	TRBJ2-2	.	TGCGCCAGCAGCTTGGGTCCCGGGAGTGAGGACACCGGGGAGCTGTTTTTT	CASSLGPGSEDTGELFF
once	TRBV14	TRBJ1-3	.	TGTGCCAGCAGCCAGCGAGCAGGTACCTCTGGAAACACCATATATTTT	CASSQRAGTSGNTIYF
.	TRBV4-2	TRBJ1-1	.	TGTGCCAGCAGCCAAGTATCGGGTTGGGGCCTGAACACTGAAGCTTTCTTT	CASSQVSGWGLNTEAFF
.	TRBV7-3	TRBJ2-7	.	TGTGCCAGCAGCCCACGAGTGAAAGTCGGGAGTGCCACTGAGAGCTACGAGCAGTACTTC	CASSPRVKVGSATESYEQYF
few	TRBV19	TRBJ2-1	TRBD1	TGTGCCAGTAGTATAGCCTCGGGACAGGGACAGGGCAATGAGCAGTTCTTC	CASSIASGQGQGNEQFF
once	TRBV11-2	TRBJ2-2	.	TGTGCCAGCAGCACTGGGGCAGCGAACACCGGGGAGCTGTTTTTT	CASSTGAANTGELFF
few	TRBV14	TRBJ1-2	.	TGTGCCAGCAGCCAACTAGGACAGTCAAGCTATGGCTACACCTTC	CASSQLGQSSYGYTF
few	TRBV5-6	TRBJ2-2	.	TGTGCCAGCAGCTTGTCCTCTCCCGGGGAGCTGTTTTTT	CASSLSSPGELFF
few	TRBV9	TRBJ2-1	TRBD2	TGTGCCAGCAGCGAGCGGGACGGGTCCTACAATGAGCAGTTCTTC	CASSERDGSYNEQFF
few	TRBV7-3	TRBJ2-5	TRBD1	TGTGCCAGCAGCTTATGGACAGGGGGAACAGAGACCCAGTACTTC	CASSLWTGGTETQYF
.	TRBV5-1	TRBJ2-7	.	TGCGCCAGCAGCTTGGACCAGGCAAGCTACGAGCAGTACTTC	CASSLDQASYEQYF
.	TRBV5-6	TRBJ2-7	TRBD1	TGTGCCAGCAGCTCCCCGGGACAGGGTCCGTACGAGCAGTACTTC	CASSSPGQGPYEQYF
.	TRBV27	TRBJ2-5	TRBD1	TGTGCCAGCAGTAGGCAGACAGGGCGACAAGAGACCCAGTACTTC	CASSRQTGRQETQYF
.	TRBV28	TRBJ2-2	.	TGTGCCAGCCGTACCGGGAGCTATGGCGGGGAGCTGTTTTTT	CASRTGSYGGELFF
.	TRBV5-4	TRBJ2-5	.	TGTGCCAGCAGCCCACTCGATGGCAGGAAAGAGACCCAGTACTTC	CASSPLDGRKETQYF
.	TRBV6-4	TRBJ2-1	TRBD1	TGTGCCAGCAGTGGACAGGGGCTAGATGAGCAGTTCTTC	CASSGQGLDEQFF
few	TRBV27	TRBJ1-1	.	TGTGCCAGCGGGCCATTGAACACTGAAGCTTTCTTT	CASGPLNTEAFF
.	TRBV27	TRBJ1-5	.	TGTGCCAGCAGTTCCGGGGGGTCTGAGCGTCAGCCCCAGCATTTT	CASSSGGSERQPQHF
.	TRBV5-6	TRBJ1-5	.	TGTGCCAGCAGCTTGGACGGGCAGCCCCAGCATTTT	CASSLDGQPQHF
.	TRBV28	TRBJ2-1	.	TGTGCCAGCAGCACCCAGGGGAATGAGCAGTTCTTC	CASSTQGNEQFF
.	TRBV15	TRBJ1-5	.	TGTGCCACCAGAACTACAGGGTTTATCGGGGATCAGCCCCAGCATTTT	CATRTTGFIGDQPQHF
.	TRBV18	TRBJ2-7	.	TGTGCCAGCTCACCACTCGTAGGAGGGTACGAGCAGTACTTC	CASSPLVGGYEQYF
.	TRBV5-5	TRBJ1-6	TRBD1	TGTGCCAGCAGCTCTCGACAGGGGGGTAGTTCACCCCTCCACTTT	CASSSRQGGSSPLHF
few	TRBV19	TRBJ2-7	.	TGTGCCGTCGACCCGACAGAGAGGAATTACGAGCAGTACTTC	CAVDPTERNYEQYF
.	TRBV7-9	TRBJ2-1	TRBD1	TGTGCCAGCAGCCCCGGGACAGGGGCTATACGGGAGCAGTTCTTC	CASSPGTGAIREQFF
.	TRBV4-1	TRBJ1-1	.	TGCGCCAGCAGCCAGAGAGGGGGAGCTTTCTTT	CASSQRGGAFF
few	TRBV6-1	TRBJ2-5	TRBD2	TGTGCCAGCAGTGTTACTAGCGCTATGAAGACCCAGTACTTC	CASSVTSAMKTQYF
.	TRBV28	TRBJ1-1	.	TGTGCCAGCAGTTTACCCCCCGACTTATCGAGAACTGAAGCTTTCTTT	CASSLPPDLSRTEAFF